These T cell receptor beta chains were read from a single sample in a study of blood T cell repertoires in COVID-19. The repertoire was sequenced with immunoSEQ multiplex PCR; TCRdb's copy has only in-frame clones and lacks some. Of roughly 200,000 clones listed, 70% to 90% are singletons. Material: peripheral blood. These receptors all stem from a man in his fifties or sixties with acute or convalescent COVID-19. Each CDR3 is given with its conserved first and last residue. Fields, in order: V gene, clone size, J gene, D gene, CDR3 protein, CDR3 DNA. The D gene is left open where the match is weak. Some rows have no size entry. The others give once, few or many, or a class for an expanded clone.

>TRBV6-2/TRBV6-3|-|TRBJ2-6|-
CASSLGQNGANVLTF
TGTGCCAGCAGCCTTGGACAGAACGGGGCCAACGTCCTGACTTTC
>TRBV10-3|-|TRBJ2-1|TRBD2
CAISSRGSGSSYNEQFF
TGTGCCATCAGTTCCCGGGGTAGCGGGAGCTCCTACAATGAGCAGTTCTTC
>TRBV12-3/TRBV12-4|-|TRBJ1-2|-
CASSSPANYGYTF
TGTGCCAGCAGCTCGCCAGCTAACTATGGCTACACCTTC
>TRBV10-1|-|TRBJ1-2|TRBD1
CASSESDRTNYGYTF
TGCGCCAGCAGTGAGTCGGACAGGACTAACTATGGCTACACCTTC
>TRBV5-1|-|TRBJ2-7|TRBD2
CASSATSGSYGEQYF
TGCGCCAGCAGCGCGACTAGCGGGAGTTACGGCGAGCAGTACTTC
>TRBV25-1|-|TRBJ1-2|-
CASGHDRNGYTF
TGTGCCAGCGGCCATGACAGGAACGGCTACACCTTC
>TRBV19|many|TRBJ1-5|-
CASSSSSGGQPQHF
TGTGCCAGTAGTTCCTCATCGGGAGGTCAGCCCCAGCATTTT
>TRBV29-1|-|TRBJ2-3|TRBD1
CSVEDRYRGTTDTQYF
TGCAGCGTTGAAGATCGTTACAGGGGAACCACAGATACGCAGTATTTT
>TRBV9|-|TRBJ2-1|TRBD2
CASSVGAGVRNEQFF
TGTGCCAGCAGCGTAGGTGCGGGAGTAAGGAATGAGCAGTTCTTC
>TRBV7-9|-|TRBJ1-4|-
CASSLDGGSNEKLFF
TGTGCCAGCAGCTTAGACGGGGGATCTAATGAAAAACTGTTTTTT
>TRBV11-1|-|TRBJ2-1|TRBD2
CASSLLAVNEQFF
TGTGCCAGCAGCTTACTAGCGGTCAATGAGCAGTTCTTC
>TRBV6-1|-|TRBJ2-2|TRBD2
CASSVSLAGNTGELFF
TGTGCCAGCAGTGTTTCACTAGCGGGGAACACCGGGGAGCTGTTTTTT
>TRBV11-2|-|TRBJ2-7|-
CASSLLPSPLYEQYF
TGTGCCAGCAGCTTATTGCCTAGCCCCCTCTACGAGCAGTACTTC
>TRBV25-1|once|TRBJ2-1|-
CASSGQVEQFF
TGTGCCAGCAGTGGCCAGGTTGAGCAGTTCTTC
>TRBV5-1|-|TRBJ2-3|TRBD2
CASNPGRASDTQYF
TGCGCCAGCAATCCCGGGAGGGCCTCAGATACGCAGTATTTT
>TRBV24-1|-|TRBJ1-5|-
CATGAGGNQPQHF
TGTGCCACCGGGGCCGGAGGCAATCAGCCCCAGCATTTT
>TRBV7-2|-|TRBJ1-4|TRBD1
CASSFDRGAEKLFF
TGTGCCAGCAGCTTTGACAGGGGGGCTGAAAAACTGTTTTTT
>TRBV2|-|TRBJ1-1|TRBD1
CATKGAETMRAEAFF
TGTGCTACAAAGGGGGCCGAGACAATGCGGGCTGAAGCTTTCTTT
>TRBV19|-|TRBJ1-2|TRBD1
CASSIVPDRAGGYTF
TGTGCCAGTAGTATAGTCCCCGACAGGGCTGGCGGCTACACCTTC
>TRBV23-1|few|TRBJ2-3|-
CASNLGLLPPDTQYF
TGCGCCAGCAACCTAGGACTGCTCCCACCAGATACGCAGTATTTT
>TRBV28|-|TRBJ1-1|TRBD1
CASRWTDRGTEAFF
TGTGCCAGCAGGTGGACTGACAGGGGCACTGAAGCTTTCTTT
>TRBV12-3/TRBV12-4|-|TRBJ2-5|TRBD2
CASRGEGETQYF
TGTGCCAGCAGGGGGGAGGGTGAGACCCAGTACTTC
>TRBV6-4|few|TRBJ2-7|TRBD2
CASTPTSIPPLYEQYF
TGTGCCAGCACTCCGACTAGCATCCCCCCCCTATACGAGCAGTACTTC
>TRBV19|once|TRBJ1-4|-
CASKSLGHPGEKLFF
TGTGCCAGTAAGTCATTGGGCCATCCGGGGGAAAAACTGTTTTTT
>TRBV7-8|-|TRBJ2-1|-
CASSSTNEQFF
TGTGCCAGCAGCTCCACTAATGAGCAGTTCTTC
>TRBV5-8|-|TRBJ1-4|-
CASSSRPGPLSLF
TGTGCCAGCAGCTCTCGGCCAGGGCCTCTTTCACTTTTT
>TRBV5-4|-|TRBJ1-1|-
CASSLDSPTEAFF
TGTGCCAGCAGCTTGGACAGTCCCACTGAAGCTTTCTTT
>TRBV2|once|TRBJ1-6|-
CASSQAHRSYNSPLHF
TGTGCCAGCAGTCAGGCCCACAGGAGTTATAATTCACCCCTCCACTTT
>TRBV5-4|-|TRBJ2-1|TRBD2
CASSPATGSGRATGEQFF
TGTGCCAGCAGCCCAGCAACAGGGAGCGGGAGGGCCACAGGGGAGCAGTTCTTC
>TRBV6-5|few|TRBJ2-7|-
CASSPVGTRPYEQYF
TGTGCCAGTAGTCCCGTCGGGACTCGACCCTACGAGCAGTACTTC
>TRBV9|-|TRBJ2-7|TRBD1
CASSATGGSYEQYF
TGTGCCAGCAGCGCGACAGGGGGGTCCTACGAGCAGTACTTC
>TRBV5-1|few|TRBJ1-1|TRBD1
CASSNRQGAFMNTEAFF
TGCGCCAGCAGCAATCGACAGGGGGCGTTCATGAACACTGAAGCTTTCTTT
>TRBV7-3|-|TRBJ2-3|-
CASSLAGLSTDTQYF
TGTGCCAGCAGCTTAGCGGGCCTTAGCACAGATACGCAGTATTTT
>TRBV2|-|TRBJ1-3|-
CASSPGRGGNTIYF
TGTGCCAGCAGTCCCGGACGGGGGGGAAACACCATATATTTT
>TRBV5-1|-|TRBJ1-5|-
CASSFREDF
TGCGCCAGCAGCTTCCGGGAGGATTTT
>TRBV28|-|TRBJ1-4|-
CASSSWGPGGEKLFF
TGTGCCAGCAGTTCCTGGGGTCCCGGGGGTGAAAAACTGTTTTTT
>TRBV19|few|TRBJ2-1|-
CASSIGLEQFF
TGTGCCAGTAGTATAGGACTTGAGCAGTTCTTC
>TRBV6-1|-|TRBJ2-7|TRBD2
CASSEHRSSGPYEQYF
TGTGCCAGCAGTGAACACCGGTCTAGCGGGCCCTACGAGCAGTACTTC
>TRBV19|-|TRBJ2-3|TRBD2
CASMSRLAGLNTQYF
TGTGCCTCAATGTCCCGGCTAGCGGGTCTCAATACGCAGTATTTT
>TRBV28|-|TRBJ1-1|TRBD1
CASIRGRGTEAFF
TGTGCCAGCATAAGGGGGCGAGGCACTGAAGCTTTCTTT
>TRBV5-4|-|TRBJ2-2|-
CASSLMKQNTGELFF
TGTGCCAGCAGCTTGATGAAACAGAACACCGGGGAGCTGTTTTTT
>TRBV6-5|-|TRBJ1-5|-
CASSSGTLVNQPQHF
TGTGCCAGCAGCTCCGGGACACTGGTCAATCAGCCCCAGCATTTT
>TRBV15|-|TRBJ2-3|-
CATSTGNRARVGDTQYF
TGTGCCACCAGCACAGGAAACCGGGCCAGGGTGGGAGATACGCAGTATTTT
>TRBV6-5|-|TRBJ1-4|TRBD1
CASSPGQWNEKLFF
TGTGCCAGCAGTCCGGGACAGTGGAATGAAAAACTGTTTTTT
>TRBV19|-|TRBJ2-7|-
CATSGVRRGARYEQYF
TGTGCCACCTCAGGAGTCCGGAGGGGCGCCCGCTACGAGCAGTACTTC
>TRBV19|-|TRBJ1-3|-
CASSMDRPRGNTIYF
TGTGCCAGTAGTATGGACCGGCCTCGCGGGAACACCATATATTTT
>TRBV6-2/TRBV6-3|-|TRBJ2-2|-
CASSQQGINTGELFF
TGTGCCAGCAGCCAGCAGGGGATTAACACCGGGGAGCTGTTTTTT
>TRBV6-5|once|TRBJ2-7|-
CASSYQGRASYEQYF
TGTGCCAGCAGTTACCAGGGGAGGGCCTCCTACGAGCAGTACTTC
>TRBV4-3|-|TRBJ1-2|-
CASSQTAGSSYGYTF
TGCGCCAGCAGCCAGACTGCCGGGAGTTCCTATGGCTACACCTTC
>TRBV6-5|-|TRBJ1-2|-
CASSYQGYGYTF
TGTGCCAGCAGTTACCAGGGCTATGGCTACACCTTC
>TRBV28|-|TRBJ2-1|-
CASISRSTRSSYNEQFF
TGTGCCAGCATCTCCCGGTCAACACGGAGCTCCTACAATGAGCAGTTCTTC